This T cell receptor (beta chain) originates from a study of blood T cell repertoires in COVID-19. Study information: Samples representing acute and convalescent COVID-19 were sourced from the United States, Italy and Spain.

Authors' data handling: Nucleated cell number was recorded as an estimate derived from reference gene primer amplification. The protocol was immunoSEQ multiplex PCR, while the TCRdb copy is restricted to in-frame clones and leaves out a portion. Clonal size and the V and J genes are those of that table, whereas D and trimming came from the DNA. This table has 300,000 to 450,000 clones, approximately 77% appearing once. The CDR3 runs to 13 residues. Trimming removed 6 bases at V and 5 bases at J, with 13 bases between. The receptor's source is a human donor with acute or convalescent COVID-19. The donor label of this sample is uncertain. The sequenced sample consisted of peripheral blood. The J gene is TRBJ1-2, the V gene TRBV12-3 or TRBV12-4; no clear D. The CDR3 reads CASSLRSQYGYTF. The CDR3 nucleotides read TGTGCCAGCAGCCTCAGATCCCAGTATGGCTACACCTTC.